This TCR beta chain was profiled in a study of CD8 T cells in ankylosing spondylitis. This clonotype came up a few times. Antigen: not known. The CDR3 consists of 14 residues. Germline V gene sequence: CDR1 SGHTA, CDR2 FQGNSA. The V gene lost 2 bases and the J gene lost 6 bases, with 10 bases spanning the gap. Whole-study results and caveats: The study looked at matched synovial fluid samples from ankylosing spondylitis patients. Disease-linked clones were reported to be significantly enriched there. A subset of motif variants has previously been described in the synovial fluid and blood of reactive arthritis. Apparently characteristic of ankylosing spondylitis blood was a TCR beta motif (eight highly homologous variants).

Quantitative 5'-RACE was performed with molecular barcodes, and it yielded the TCR beta libraries. Via MiXCR, TCRdb re-called the 5' RACE reads, giving one row per CDR3 protein. This table has roughly 160,000 distinct CDR3 sequences, more than 9% appearing once. V gene TRBV7-2 combines with J gene TRBJ2-2; D ambiguous. The source is a male donor with ankylosing spondylitis or in good health (not recorded which). Sequencing used blood, either unsorted or a sorted T cell fraction (not recorded which). CDR3 bases: TGTGCCAGCAGCTTAAGGCAGAGCTCCGGGGAGCTGTTTTTT. This codes for CASSLRQSSGELFF.